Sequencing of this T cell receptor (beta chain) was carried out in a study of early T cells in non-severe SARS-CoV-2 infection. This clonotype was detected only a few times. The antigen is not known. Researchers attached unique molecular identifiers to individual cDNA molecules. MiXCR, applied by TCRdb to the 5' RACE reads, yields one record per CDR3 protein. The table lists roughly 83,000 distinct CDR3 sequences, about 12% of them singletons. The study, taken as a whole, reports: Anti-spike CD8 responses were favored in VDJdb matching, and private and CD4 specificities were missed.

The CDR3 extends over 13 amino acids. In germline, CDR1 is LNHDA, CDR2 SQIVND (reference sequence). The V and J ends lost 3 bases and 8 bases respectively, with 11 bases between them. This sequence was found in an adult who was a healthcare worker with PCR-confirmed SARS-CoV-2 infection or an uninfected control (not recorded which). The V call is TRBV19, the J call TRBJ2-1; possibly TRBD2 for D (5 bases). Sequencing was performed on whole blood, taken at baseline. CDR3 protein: CASSILGSYEQFF. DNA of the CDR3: TGTGCCAGTAGTATTTTGGGGAGTTATGAGCAGTTCTTC.